This T cell receptor beta chain was sequenced for a study of blood T cell repertoires in COVID-19. This clone was recorded once. The CDR3 runs 13 residues. Germline values: CDR1 LGHDT, CDR2 YNNKEL (reference sequence). Deletions cut 3 bases from V and 5 bases from J, with 10 bases between. Assay: immunoSEQ multiplex PCR; the TCRdb copy retains only in-frame clones and omits some. The sample holds 97,000 or so clones, about 91% seen once. The sequence was collected from a man between 18 and 29 years old with acute or convalescent COVID-19. Material: peripheral blood. The gene calls are TRBV3-1 (or the pseudogene TRBV3-2) and TRBJ1-2, with a possible D match to TRBD1 (5 bases). The chain's CDR3 is CASSHRQFYGYTF. DNA for the CDR3: TGTGCCAGCAGCCACCGACAGTTTTATGGCTACACCTTC.